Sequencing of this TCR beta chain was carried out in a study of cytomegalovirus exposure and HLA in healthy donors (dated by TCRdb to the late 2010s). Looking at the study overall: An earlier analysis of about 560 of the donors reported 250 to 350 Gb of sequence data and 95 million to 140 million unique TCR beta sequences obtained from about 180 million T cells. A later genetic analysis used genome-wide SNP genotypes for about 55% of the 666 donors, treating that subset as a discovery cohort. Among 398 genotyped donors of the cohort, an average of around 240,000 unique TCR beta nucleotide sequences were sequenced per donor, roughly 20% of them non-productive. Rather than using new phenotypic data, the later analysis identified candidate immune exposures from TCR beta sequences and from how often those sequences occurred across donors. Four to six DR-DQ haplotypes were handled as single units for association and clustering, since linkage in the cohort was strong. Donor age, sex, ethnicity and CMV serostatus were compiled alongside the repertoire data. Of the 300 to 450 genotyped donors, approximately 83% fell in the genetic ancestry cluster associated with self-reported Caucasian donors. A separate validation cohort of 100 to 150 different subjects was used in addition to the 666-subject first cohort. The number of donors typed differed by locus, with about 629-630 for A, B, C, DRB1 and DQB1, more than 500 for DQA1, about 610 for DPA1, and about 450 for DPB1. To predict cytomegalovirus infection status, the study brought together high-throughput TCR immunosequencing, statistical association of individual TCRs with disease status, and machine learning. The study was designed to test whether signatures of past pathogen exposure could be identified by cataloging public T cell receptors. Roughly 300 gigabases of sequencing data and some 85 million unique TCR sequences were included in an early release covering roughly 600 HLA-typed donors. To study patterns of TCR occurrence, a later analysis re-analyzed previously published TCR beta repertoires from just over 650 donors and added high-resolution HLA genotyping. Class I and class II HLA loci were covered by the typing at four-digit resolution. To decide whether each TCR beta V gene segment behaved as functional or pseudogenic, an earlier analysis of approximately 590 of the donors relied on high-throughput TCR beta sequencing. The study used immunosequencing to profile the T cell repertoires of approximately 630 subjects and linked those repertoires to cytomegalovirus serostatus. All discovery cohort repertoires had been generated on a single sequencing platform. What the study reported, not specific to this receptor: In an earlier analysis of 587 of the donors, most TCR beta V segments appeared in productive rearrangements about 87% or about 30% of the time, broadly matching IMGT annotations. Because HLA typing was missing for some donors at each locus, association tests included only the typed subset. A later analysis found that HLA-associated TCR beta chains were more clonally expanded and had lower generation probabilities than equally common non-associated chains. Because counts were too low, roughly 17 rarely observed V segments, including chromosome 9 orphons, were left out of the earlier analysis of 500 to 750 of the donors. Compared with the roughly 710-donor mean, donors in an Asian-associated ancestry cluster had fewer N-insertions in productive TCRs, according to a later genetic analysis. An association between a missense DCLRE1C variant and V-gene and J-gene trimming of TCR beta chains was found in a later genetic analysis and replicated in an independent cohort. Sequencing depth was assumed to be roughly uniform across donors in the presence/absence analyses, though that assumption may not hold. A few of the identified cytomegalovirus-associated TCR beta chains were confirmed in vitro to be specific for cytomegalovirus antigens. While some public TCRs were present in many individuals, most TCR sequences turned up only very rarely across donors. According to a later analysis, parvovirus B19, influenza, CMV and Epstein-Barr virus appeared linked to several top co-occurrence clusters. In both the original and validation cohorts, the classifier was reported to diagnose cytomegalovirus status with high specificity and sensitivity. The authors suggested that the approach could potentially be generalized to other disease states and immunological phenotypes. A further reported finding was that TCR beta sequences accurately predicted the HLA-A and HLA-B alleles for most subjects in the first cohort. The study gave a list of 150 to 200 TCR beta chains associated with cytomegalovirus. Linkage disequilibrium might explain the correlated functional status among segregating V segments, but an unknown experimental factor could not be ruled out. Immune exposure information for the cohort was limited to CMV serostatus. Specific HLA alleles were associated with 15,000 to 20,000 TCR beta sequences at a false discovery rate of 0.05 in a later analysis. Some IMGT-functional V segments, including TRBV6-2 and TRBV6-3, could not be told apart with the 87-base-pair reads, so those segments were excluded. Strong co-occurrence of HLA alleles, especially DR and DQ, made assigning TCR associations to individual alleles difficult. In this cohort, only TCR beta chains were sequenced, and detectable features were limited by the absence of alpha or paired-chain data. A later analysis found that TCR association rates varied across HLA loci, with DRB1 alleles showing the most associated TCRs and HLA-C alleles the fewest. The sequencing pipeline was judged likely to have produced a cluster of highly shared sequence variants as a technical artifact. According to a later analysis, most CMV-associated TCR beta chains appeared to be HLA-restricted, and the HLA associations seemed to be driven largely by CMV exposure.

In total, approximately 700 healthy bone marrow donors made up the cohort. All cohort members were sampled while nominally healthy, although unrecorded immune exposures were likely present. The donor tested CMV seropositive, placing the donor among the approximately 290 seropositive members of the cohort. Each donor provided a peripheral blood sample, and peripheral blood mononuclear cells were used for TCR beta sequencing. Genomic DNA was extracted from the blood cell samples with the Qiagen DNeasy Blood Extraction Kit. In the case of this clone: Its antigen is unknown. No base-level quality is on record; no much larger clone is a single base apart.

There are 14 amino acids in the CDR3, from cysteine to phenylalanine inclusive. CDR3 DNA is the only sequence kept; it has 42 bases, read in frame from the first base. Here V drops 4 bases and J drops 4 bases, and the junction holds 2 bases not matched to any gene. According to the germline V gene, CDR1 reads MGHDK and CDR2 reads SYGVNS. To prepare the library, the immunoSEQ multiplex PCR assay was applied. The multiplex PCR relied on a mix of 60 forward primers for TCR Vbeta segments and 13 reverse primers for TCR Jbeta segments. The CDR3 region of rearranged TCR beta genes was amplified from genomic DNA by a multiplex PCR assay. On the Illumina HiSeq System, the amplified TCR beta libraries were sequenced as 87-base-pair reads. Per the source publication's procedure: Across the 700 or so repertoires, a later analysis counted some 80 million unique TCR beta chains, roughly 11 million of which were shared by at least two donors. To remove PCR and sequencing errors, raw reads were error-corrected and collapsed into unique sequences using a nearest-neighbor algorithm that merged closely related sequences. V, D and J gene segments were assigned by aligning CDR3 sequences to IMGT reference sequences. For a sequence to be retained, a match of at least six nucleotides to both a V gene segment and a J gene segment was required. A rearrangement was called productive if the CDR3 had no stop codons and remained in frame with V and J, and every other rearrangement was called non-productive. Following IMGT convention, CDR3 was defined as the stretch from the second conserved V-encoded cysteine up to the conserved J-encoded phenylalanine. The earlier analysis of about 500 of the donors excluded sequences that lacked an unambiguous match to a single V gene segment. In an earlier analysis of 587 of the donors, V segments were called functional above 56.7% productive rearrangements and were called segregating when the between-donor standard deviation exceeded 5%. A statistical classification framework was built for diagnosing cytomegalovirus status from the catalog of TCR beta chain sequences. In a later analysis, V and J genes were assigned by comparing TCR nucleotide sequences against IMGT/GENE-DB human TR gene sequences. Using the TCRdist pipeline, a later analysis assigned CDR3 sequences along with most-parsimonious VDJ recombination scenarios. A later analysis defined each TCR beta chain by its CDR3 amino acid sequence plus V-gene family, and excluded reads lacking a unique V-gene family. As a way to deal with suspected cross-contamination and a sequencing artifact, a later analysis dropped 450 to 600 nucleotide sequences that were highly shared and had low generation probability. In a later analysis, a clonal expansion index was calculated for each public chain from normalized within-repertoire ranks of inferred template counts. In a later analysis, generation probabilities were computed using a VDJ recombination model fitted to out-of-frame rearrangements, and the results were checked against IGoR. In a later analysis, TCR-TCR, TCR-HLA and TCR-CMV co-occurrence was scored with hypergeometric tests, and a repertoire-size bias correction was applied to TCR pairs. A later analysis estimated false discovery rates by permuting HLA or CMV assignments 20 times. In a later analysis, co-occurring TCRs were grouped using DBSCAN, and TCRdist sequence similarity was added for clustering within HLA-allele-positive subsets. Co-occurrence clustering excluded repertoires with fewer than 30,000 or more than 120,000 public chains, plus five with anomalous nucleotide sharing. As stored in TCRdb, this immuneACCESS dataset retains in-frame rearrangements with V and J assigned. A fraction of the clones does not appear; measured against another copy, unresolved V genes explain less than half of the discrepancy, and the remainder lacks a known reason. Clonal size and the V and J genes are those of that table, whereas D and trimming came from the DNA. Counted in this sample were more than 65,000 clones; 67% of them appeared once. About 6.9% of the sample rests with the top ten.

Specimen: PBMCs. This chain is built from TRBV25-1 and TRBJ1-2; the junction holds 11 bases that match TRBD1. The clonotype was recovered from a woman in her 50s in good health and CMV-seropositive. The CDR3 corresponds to CASSVGQGAYGYTF. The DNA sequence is TGTGCCAGCAGTGTCGGACAGGGGGCCTATGGCTACACCTTC.